Here is one TCR beta chain with its context. These data originate in a study of blood T cell repertoires in COVID-19. On the study more broadly: T cells, B-cell-depleted T cells, or PBMCs supplied cDNA or gDNA.

Per the authors' pipeline: Reference gene primer amplification in the assay estimated nucleated cell counts. The data were produced by immunoSEQ multiplex PCR, yet TCRdb's version contains in-frame clones alone and is incomplete. D and trimming come from the DNA, and the V and J calls and clone size come from that table. This sample has under 300,000 clones; more than 85% occur once, and the top ten carry 5.5% to 7.5%. Sequences were obtained from peripheral blood. The source of this sequence is a woman between 65 and 79 years old with active or convalescent COVID-19.

The CDR3 spells CASSSPTGLGEQYF. CDR3 nucleotide sequence: TGTGCCAGCAGCTCTCCTACAGGACTAGGCGAGCAGTACTTC. The chain uses TRBV7-2 and TRBJ2-7; TRBD2 agrees at 7 bases. J lost 6 bases, V lost 4 bases, and 9 bases had no gene match. The CDR3 has 14 residues. Germline V gene sequence: CDR1 SGHTA, CDR2 FQGNSA.